This entry is about one TCR beta chain. Its antigen is not known. The source of the sample is a study of T cell repertoires in cytomegalovirus infection. Overall study context: In public TCR beta signatures, there were indications of both CMV infection and matching HLA type. Notes on the study in general: Summed frequency of public TCR beta families distinguished CMV carriers with the relevant HLA. CMV-specific TCR beta clonotypes restricted by HLA-C dominated the ex vivo response.

J was trimmed by 1 base and V by 8 bases; bases with no gene match: 11. CDR3 length: 17 residues. A single record per CDR3 protein comes from TCRdb applying MiXCR to the reads. This sample carries under 850,000 distinct CDR3 sequences, roughly a third of them seen once, and the ten largest clones take 18%. The chain carries TRBV5-3 and TRBJ2-7; 14 nucleotides align to TRBD2. TRBV5-3 is an open reading frame, and its role is uncertain. The origin of this receptor is a human donor in good health (CMV status not recorded). Some clones in this sample may be carry-over from other donors' samples. The sample in question was cultured PBMCs, obtained from culture after CMV antigen stimulation. CDR3 residues: CASSSGTSGSKSYEQYF. The CDR3 DNA reads as TGTGCCAGCAGTTCCGGGACTAGCGGGAGTAAGTCCTACGAGCAGTACTTC.